These T cell receptor beta chains were read from a single sample in a study of tumor-infiltrating lymphocytes in primary liver carcinoma. TCRdb reanalysed the multiplex PCR reads using MiXCR and keeps one entry per CDR3 protein. This sample carries fewer than 25,000 distinct CDR3 sequences, under 75% of them seen once, and the ten largest clones take roughly two fifths. Material: liver tumor tissue from sampling region 1. Receptors were obtained from a man aged 40-55 years with primary liver carcinoma and hepatitis B virus infection. The CDR3 runs from the conserved cysteine through the conserved F or W. D genes are given only for firm matches. Clone size is not always given. Where it is, it says once, few, many or a class for expanded clones.

D,J,V,size,CDR3,DNA
TRBD1,TRBJ2-1,TRBV2,medium-sized,CASSTGEDEQFF,TGTGCCAGTTCGACAGGGGAGGATGAGCAGTTCTTC
NA,TRBJ2-1,TRBV6-5,NA,CVSNYETGAYNEQFF,TGTGTCAGCAATTACGAGACAGGAGCTTACAATGAGCAGTTCTTC
TRBD2,TRBJ2-1,TRBV11-2,many,CASTYGTSSYNEQFF,TGTGCCAGCACCTACGGGACTAGTTCCTACAATGAGCAGTTCTTC
NA,TRBJ1-3,TRBV11-3,once,CDSSSDVKDGNTIYF,TGTGACAGCAGCTCAGATGTCAAAGACGGAAACACCATATATTTT
TRBD1,TRBJ1-2,TRBV20-1,many,CSARSQGYGYTF,TGCAGTGCTCGCTCACAGGGGTATGGCTACACCTTC
NA,TRBJ2-3,TRBV4-2,NA,CASSQVALLAGATDMQYF,TGTGCCAGCAGCCAAGTGGCACTTCTAGCAGGAGCGACAGATATGCAGTATTTT
TRBD2,TRBJ2-6,TRBV5-4,medium-sized,CASSLGLAGANVLTF,TGTGCCAGCAGCCTTGGACTAGCTGGGGCCAACGTCCTGACTTTC
NA,TRBJ1-1,TRBV10-3,NA,CGISGTVDTEAFF,TGTGGCATCAGTGGCACAGTGGACACTGAAGCCTTCTTT
NA,TRBJ2-3,TRBV12-3/TRBV12-4,once,CASSLQGTQYF,TGTGCCAGCAGTTTACAGGGTACGCAGTATTTT
NA,TRBJ2-7,TRBV28,NA,CASSSFAWDGEQYF,TGTGCCAGCAGTTCATTCGCTTGGGATGGAGAACAGTACTTC
TRBD2,TRBJ2-7,TRBV7-9,few,CASSSGGLSYKQYF,TGTGCCAGTAGCTCGGGAGGCCTCTCCTACAAGCAGTACTTC
NA,TRBJ2-3,TRBV6-1,NA,CASCLGVGQDTQYF,TGTGCGAGCTGTCTGGGAGTGGGTCAAGATACGCAGTATTTT
NA,TRBJ2-3,TRBV10-3,NA,CAISDPSGLRGAQCF,TGTGCCATCAGTGATCCGTCAGGGCTCCGTGGTGCGCAGTGTTTT
TRBD2,TRBJ2-3,TRBV30,NA,CVWFQAGGPADTQYF,TGTGTCTGGTTTCAGGCGGGAGGGCCAGCAGATACGCAGTATTTT
NA,TRBJ2-7,TRBV11-2,NA,CASRFSATGLSYEQYF,TGCGCCAGCAGGTTCAGTGCGACCGGCCTCTCCTACGAGCAGTACTTC
NA,TRBJ1-4,TRBV29-1,NA,CSVRGGLAEKVFF,TGCAGCGTGAGGGGAGGGTTGGCTGAAAAAGTGTTTTTT
NA,TRBJ2-2,TRBV6-5,NA,CVSSYAVDGTGELFF,TGCGTCAGCAGTTACGCAGTGGACGGCACCGGGGAGCTGTTTTTT
NA,TRBJ1-1,TRBV5-1,once,CASGFWTEDTETFF,TGCGCCAGCGGCTTCTGGACGGAGGACACTGAAACTTTCTTT
NA,TRBJ2-7,TRBV5-1,NA,CASRVTGPYGQYF,TGCGCCAGCAGGGTGACAGGACCCTACGGGCAGTACTTC
NA,TRBJ1-5,TRBV6-1,NA,CVSSEEEGRGGNQPRYF,TGTGTCAGCAGTGAAGAGGAGGGGCGCGGAGGCAATCAGCCCCGGTATTTT
TRBD2,TRBJ2-2,TRBV7-9,NA,CASSPRTGLAGGQSVELFF,TGTGCCAGCAGCCCTCGGACGGGACTAGCGGGAGGGCAATCTGTGGAGCTGTTTTTT
TRBD2,TRBJ2-5,TRBV11-2,NA,CASNLAGLALGKKETHYF,TGTGCCAGCAACTTAGCGGGGCTAGCCCTGGGAAAAAAAGAGACCCATTACTTC
TRBD1,TRBJ1-2,TRBV7-9,many,CASSSTGTGSYGYTF,TGTGCCAGCAGCTCAACCGGGACAGGGAGCTATGGCTACACCTTC
NA,TRBJ2-3,TRBV11-2,NA,CASNRQPIKATDTQYF,TGTGCCAGCAACCGACAACCCATCAAGGCCACAGATACGCAGTATTTT
TRBD2,TRBJ2-7,TRBV5-1,NA,CVNSLTSGSSYEQYF,TGCGTCAACAGCCTTACTAGCGGGAGCTCCTACGAGCAGTACTTC
NA,TRBJ1-6,TRBV5-1,NA,CASSLAPGLHPPLHF,TGCGCCAGCAGCTTAGCACCAGGGCTGCATCCACCCCTCCACTTT
TRBD1,TRBJ2-5,TRBV5-1,NA,CDSSLAGQGIQDTQYF,TGCGACAGCAGCTTGGCCGGACAGGGGATCCAAGATACCCAGTACTTC
NA,TRBJ2-5,TRBV11-2,NA,CASSLVRLALGKKETQYF,TGTGCCAGCAGCTTAGTAAGGCTAGCCCTGGGAAAAAAAGAGACTCAGTACTTC
NA,TRBJ2-7,TRBV5-1,NA,CASSPYSLSYKQYF,TGCGCCAGCAGTCCCTATTCACTCTCCTACAAGCAGTACTTC
NA,TRBJ2-3,TRBV12-2,NA,CVSRPGQRQSTDMQYF,TGTGTAAGTCGCCCCGGACAGCGGCAAAGCACAGATATGCAGTATTTT
TRBD2,TRBJ2-5,TRBV11-2,NA,CASSQTPGGGKETLYF,TGTGCCAGTAGCCAAACACCTGGCGGGGGGAAAGAGACACTGTACTTC
TRBD1,TRBJ1-6,TRBV6-6,NA,CVGSLGTGRNSPLHF,TGCGTCGGCAGTCTAGGGACAGGGAGAAATTCACCCCTCCACTTT
NA,TRBJ2-2,TRBV5-1,NA,CASSLLRLNTGELLF,TGCGCCAGCAGCCTATTGCGGTTGAACACCGGGGAGCTGTTATTT
NA,TRBJ2-3,TRBV30,NA,CAWRGTDMQYF,TGCGCCTGGAGGGGCACAGATATGCAGTATTTT
NA,TRBJ1-2,TRBV13,NA,CSSSTSVLGGGDYGYTF,TGTTCCAGCAGCACCAGCGTCCTAGGGGGTGGGGACTATGGCTACACCTTC
TRBD2,TRBJ2-7,TRBV28,NA,CASSLLLGLAGETYDQYF,TGTGCCAGCAGTTTACTCTTGGGACTAGCAGGAGAAACCTACGATCAGTACTTC
NA,TRBJ1-3,TRBV11-2,NA,CASSLSGVNSGNTVYF,TGTGCCAGCAGCTTGTCTGGGGTCAATTCTGGAAACACCGTATATTTT
NA,TRBJ1-2,TRBV5-1,NA,CANSFGRGQRGYTF,TGTGCCAACAGCTTCGGCAGGGGACAACGTGGCTACACCTTC
TRBD2,TRBJ2-5,TRBV4-2,NA,CASSQRLAGAGETQYF,TGTGCCAGCAGCCAAAGACTAGCGGGAGCGGGAGAGACCCAGTACTTC
NA,TRBJ1-3,TRBV11-1,NA,CASSDMRNTIYF,TGTGCCAGCAGCGATATGAGAAACACCATATATTTT
NA,TRBJ2-1,TRBV24-1,many,CATSGTGGTSSYNEQFF,TGTGCCACCAGTGGAACGGGCGGGACGAGCTCCTACAATGAGCAGTTCTTC
NA,TRBJ2-3,TRBV11-2,NA,CPNSASTDTQYF,TGTCCCAACAGCGCAAGCACAGATACGCAGTATTTT